Below, 9 T cell receptor beta chains from the same sample are listed, as sequenced in a study of T cells after yellow fever vaccination. MiXCR was run by TCRdb on the 5' RACE reads, yielding one entry per CDR3 protein. The sample contains some 350,000 distinct CDR3 sequences, 3% to 4.5% of which appear only once. The sequences come from PBMCs, collected 5 days after the yellow fever booster vaccination. Every receptor here comes from a young man who received the YFV17D yellow fever vaccine.

This clonotype has just a few counts. This chain connects TRBV10-2 to TRBJ1-2; possible D gene TRBD1, 5 bases. V gave up 7 bases and J gave up 0 bases, with 12 bases separating them. Germline loops: CDR1 WSHSY, CDR2 SAAADI. The CDR3 sequence is 14 residues long. The chain's CDR3 is CASTAQGANYGYTF. For the CDR3, the DNA is TGCGCCAGCACCGCTCAGGGAGCTAACTATGGCTACACCTTC.

There are many counts of this clonotype. The genes are TRBV5-1 and TRBJ2-7, with D perhaps TRBD1 (6 bases). Germline CDR1 SGHRS, CDR2 YFSETQ. The V end was cut by 2 bases, the J end by 4 bases, with 7 bases between. This CDR3 contains 12 residues. CDR3 residues: CASSFDRYEQYF. The CDR3 DNA is TGCGCCAGCAGCTTCGACAGGTACGAGCAGTACTTC. Together with reference TRBV5-1 and TRBJ2-7, the CDR3 gives the full variable domain: KAGVTQTPRYLIKTRGQQVTLSCSPISGHRSVSWYQQTPGQGLQFLFEYFSETQRNKGNFPGRFSGRQFSNSRSEMNVSTLELGDSALYLCASSFDRYEQYFGPGTRLTVT.

This clonotype was seen more than once but under ten times. The rearrangement uses TRBV4-3 and TRBJ2-3; D may be TRBD2 (5 bases). Germline CDR1 and CDR2: LGHNA and YSLEER. Trimming stripped 1 base from V and 0 bases from J, with 5 bases between. CDR3 size: 14 residues. The CDR3 DNA follows: TGCGCCAGCAGCCAAGGGACTAGCACAGATACGCAGTATTTT. It encodes CASSQGTSTDTQYF.

The J gene is TRBJ1-1, the V gene TRBV5-1; D might be TRBD1 (6 bases). Trimming took off 2 bases at V and 3 bases at J, with 8 bases between the two ends. CDR1 and CDR2 from the germline V gene are SGHRS and YFSETQ. The CDR3 runs 13 residues. CDR3 DNA sequence: TGCGCCAGCAGCTTACAGGGCCACACTGAAGCTTTCTTT. Residues: CASSLQGHTEAFF.

This clonotype showed up just a few times. The rearrangement uses TRBV5-5 and TRBJ1-2; D is possibly TRBD1 (6 bases). Trimming cost V 4 bases and J 8 bases, with 21 bases left between them. CDR3 length: 15 amino acids. Germline V gives CDR1 SGHKS, CDR2 YYEKEE (reference sequence). DNA for the CDR3: TGTGCCAGCAGCCCACCTGTGGCAGGGGCTATAGGCTACACCTTC. Translation gives CASSPPVAGAIGYTF.

At least ten counts were recorded for this clonotype. The genes are TRBV5-1 and TRBJ1-6; 7 bases align to TRBD1. Germline lookup yields CDR1 SGHRS and CDR2 YFSETQ. This CDR3 spans 14 amino acids. J gave up 5 bases and V 4 bases, and 3 bases lay outside the gene matches. CDR3 protein: CASSVTGDNSPLHF. CDR3 coding DNA: TGCGCCAGCAGCGTTACAGGGGATAATTCACCCCTCCACTTT.

V and J are TRBV11-2 and TRBJ2-2; 9 nucleotides agree with TRBD1. CDR1 and CDR2 from the germline V gene are SGHAT and FQNNGV. V was pared by 5 bases and J by 7 bases, with 8 bases of the junction left unmatched. This CDR3 is 15 amino acids long. CDR3 sequence (DNA): TGTGCCAGCAGCCCTAACAGGGGGCGGGTCGGGGAGCTGTTTTTT. Translating gives CASSPNRGRVGELFF.

In this sample, this clonotype turned up a few times. CDR3: CASSPQTAFSYEQYF. CDR3 DNA sequence: TGTGCCAGCAGCCCCCAAACCGCTTTCTCCTACGAGCAGTACTTC. V is TRBV14 and J is TRBJ2-7, with D unclear. Germline V CDR1 and CDR2: SGHDN, FVKESK. This CDR3 contains 15 residues. V was clipped by 4 bases and J by 0 bases, with 13 bases between them. The full variable domain, in which reference TRBV14 and TRBJ2-7 provide the parts outside the CDR3, is EAGVTQFPSHSVIEKGQTVTLRCDPISGHDNLYWYRRVMGKEIKFLLHFVKESKQDESGMPNNRFLAERTGGTYSTLKVQPAELEDSGVYFCASSPQTAFSYEQYFGPGTRLTVT.

V usage is TRBV10-3 and J usage is TRBJ2-6; no reliable D call. Germline CDR1 is ENHRY and CDR2 is SYGVKD. Trimming left V 0 bases short and J 4 bases short, with 13 bases between. CDR3 size: 17 residues. CDR3 DNA: TGTGCCATCAGTGAGTCGATGGACGGGCTCGGGGCCAACGTCCTGACTTTC. Translating gives CAISESMDGLGANVLTF.